Following are 21 T cell receptor beta chains from one sample sequenced in a study of cytomegalovirus exposure and HLA in healthy donors. TCRdb keeps only in-frame clones here, not all; method: immunoSEQ multiplex PCR. The sample records 55,000 to 70,000 clones, approximately 92% being singletons. The specimen was PBMCs. Receptors were obtained from a man between 18 and 35 years old in good health and CMV-seropositive.

The J gene is TRBJ2-5, the V gene TRBV2, with a tentative D call TRBD1 (6 bases). This CDR3 has 13 residues. The ends were cut back, 5 bases at V and 4 bases at J, with 11 bases in the middle. Germline CDR1 SNHLY, CDR2 FYNNEI. CDR3 DNA: TGTGCCAGCAGTATCAGGGGCCCAGAGACCCAGTACTTC. Translating it yields CASSIRGPETQYF.

The rearrangement uses TRBV6-1 and TRBJ1-1; 7 nucleotides line up with TRBD1. Germline assignment: CDR1 MNHNS and CDR2 SASEGT. The CDR3 is 12 amino acids. The V segment lost 9 bases and the J segment 11 bases; nucleotides outside the gene matches: 12. The CDR3 DNA reads as TGTGCCAGTAGAGCAGGGGGTCATAACGCTTTCTTT. It specifies CASRAGGHNAFF.

This sequence joins TRBV27 and TRBJ1-1; a possible D gene is TRBD1 (6 bases). V was shortened by 2 bases and J by 5 bases, with 21 bases between the two germline ends. Germline V gene data show CDR1 as MNHEY and CDR2 as SMNVEV (reference sequence). The CDR3 has 17 amino acids. As DNA, the CDR3 is TGTGCCAGCAGTTTAATCCCCGGGTCAGGGGTTAAAACTGAAGCTTTCTTT. It translates to CASSLIPGSGVKTEAFF.

The chain carries TRBV14 and TRBJ1-2; the D gene is possibly TRBD1 (5 bases). V was pared by 4 bases and J by 5 bases, with 17 bases between. CDR1 is SGHDN, CDR2 FVKESK, per germline. CDR3 length: 15 amino acids. CDR3 sequence: CASSPSLAGNYGYTF. The CDR3 nucleotides are TGTGCCAGCAGCCCCTCTCTGGCAGGGAATTATGGCTACACCTTC.

The V gene is TRBV7-2, the J gene TRBJ2-1; 11 nucleotides align to TRBD2. Germline CDR1 and CDR2: SGHTA and FQGNSA. The CDR3 runs 15 residues. Trimming removed 5 bases from V and 6 bases from J; junction bases left unmatched: 6. The CDR3 DNA sequence: TGTGCCAGCAGCCTCGCCGGGACTAGCGGCAATGAGCAGTTCTTC. Amino acid sequence: CASSLAGTSGNEQFF.

This clone has just one count. This chain uses TRBV27 with TRBJ2-7; 7 bases align to TRBD1. In germline, CDR1 is MNHEY, CDR2 SMNVEV (reference sequence). The V gene end was trimmed by 3 bases and the J gene end by 4 bases; junction bases not matched to a gene: 9. The CDR3 has 15 amino acids. The CDR3 bases are TGTGCCAGCAGTTTCACGACAGGGCTCGAGTACGAGCAGTACTTC. Its protein product is CASSFTTGLEYEQYF.

J is TRBJ2-3 and V is TRBV27; TRBD1 matches at 7 bases. Looked up from germline, CDR1 is MNHEY and CDR2 is SMNVEV (reference sequence). V shed 0 bases, J shed 3 bases, and the junction held 6 bases outside the gene matches. This CDR3 is 16 amino acids long. This CDR3 is CASSLSSRGKTDTQYF. Here the CDR3 DNA reads TGTGCCAGCAGTTTATCAAGCAGGGGGAAGACAGATACGCAGTATTTT.

The genes are TRBV15 and TRBJ2-1; D perhaps matches TRBD1 (5 bases). Germline CDR1 is LNHNV and CDR2 is YYDKDF (reference sequence). The CDR3 runs to 14 residues. The germline V and J ends were trimmed by 5 bases and 4 bases, with 12 bases remaining between them. The CDR3 nucleotides read TGTGCCACCAGCTTGCAGGGAAGTTACAATGAGCAGTTCTTC. Protein product: CATSLQGSYNEQFF.

The chain recombines TRBV4-1 with TRBJ2-6; maybe TRBD2 (6 bases). Germline V gene sequence: CDR1 MGHRA, CDR2 YSYEKL. The CDR3 runs 19 residues. Trimming removed 7 bases from V and 0 bases from J, with 22 bases in between. The CDR3 region is CASTLGSGSPSSGANVLTF. The CDR3 DNA follows: TGCGCCAGCACCCTGGGGAGCGGGTCCCCTAGCTCTGGGGCCAACGTCCTGACTTTC.

The chain carries TRBV19 and TRBJ2-5; 10 positions match TRBD2. Trimming removed 5 bases from V and 6 bases from J; junction bases left unmatched: 3. The CDR3 consists of 13 residues. CDR1 LNHDA and CDR2 SQIVND come from the germline V gene (reference sequence). CDR3 sequence: CASSASGRQTQYF. The CDR3 bases are TGTGCCAGTAGTGCTAGCGGGAGACAGACCCAGTACTTC. Together with reference TRBV19 and TRBJ2-5, the CDR3 gives the full variable domain: DGGITQSPKYLFRKEGQNVTLSCEQNLNHDAMYWYRQDPGQGLRLIYYSQIVNDFQKGDIAEGYSVSREKKESFPLTVTSAQKNPTAFYLCASSASGRQTQYFGPGTRLLVL.

The J gene is TRBJ2-5, the V gene TRBV5-6; TRBD2 might be the D (6 bases). Looked up from germline, CDR1 is SGHDT and CDR2 is YYEEEE. The CDR3 length is 15 residues. Trimming removed 4 bases at V and 2 bases at J, with 15 bases between. Here the CDR3 DNA reads TGTGCCAGCAGCACCCCGGGACTTGATCAAGAGACCCAGTACTTC. Protein product: CASSTPGLDQETQYF.

The J gene is TRBJ2-3, the V gene TRBV5-6; 10 bases fit TRBD1. V shed 3 bases, J shed 3 bases, and the junction held 1 base outside the gene matches. Germline V lookup: CDR1 SGHDT, CDR2 YYEEEE. The CDR3 loop spans 14 amino acids. DNA of the CDR3: TGTGCCAGCAGCTGGGGACAGGGGACAGATACGCAGTATTTT. Translated, it gives CASSWGQGTDTQYF.

J is TRBJ2-4 and V is TRBV7-8, with 8 positions matching TRBD2. The germline V gene encodes CDR1 SGHVS and CDR2 FQNEAQ. Trimming took 5 bases from V and 1 from J; bases not matched to a gene: 10. This CDR3 has 17 residues. The CDR3 DNA sequence: TGTGCCAGCAGCCTCCGGGCGCTAGCGGGTGCCAAAAACATTCAGTACTTC. This sequence encodes CASSLRALAGAKNIQYF.

V and J are TRBV30 and TRBJ1-2; 7 nucleotides line up with TRBD1. The CDR3 consists of 15 residues. The J segment lost 2 bases and the V segment lost 5 bases, leaving 11 bases of the junction unmatched. Looked up from germline, CDR1 is GTSNPN and CDR2 is SVGIG (reference sequence). The CDR3: CAWVLLGTDNYGYTF. For the CDR3, the DNA is TGTGCCTGGGTCTTGTTGGGGACAGACAACTATGGCTACACCTTC.

The gene calls are TRBV6-5 and TRBJ2-7, with 7 bases aligning to TRBD1. Trimming removed 6 bases from V and 3 bases from J; junction bases left unmatched: 5. The CDR3 length is 13 residues. CDR1 is MNHEY, CDR2 SVGAGI, per germline. CDR3 sequence reads: CASRGTDLYEQYF. For the CDR3, the DNA is TGTGCCAGCAGAGGGACAGACCTCTACGAGCAGTACTTC.

This rearrangement joins TRBV11-1 to TRBJ1-1; tentatively, D is TRBD1 (6 bases). The germline V gene encodes CDR1 SGHAT and CDR2 FQDESV (reference sequence). The length of the CDR3 is 13 residues. Trimming removed 7 bases at V and 3 bases at J, with 12 bases between. CDR3: CASNPPGDTEAFF. The CDR3 coding sequence is TGTGCCAGCAACCCCCCAGGGGACACTGAAGCTTTCTTT.

The chain has TRBV28 and TRBJ1-2; 8 bases are a match to TRBD1. The junction had 3 bases not matched to a gene; V was cut back by 5 bases and J by 7 bases. Germline assignment: CDR1 MDHEN and CDR2 SYDVKM. The CDR3 sequence is 12 residues long. The DNA of the CDR3 is TGTGCCAGCAGTCAGGGGGCGGGTGGCTACACCTTC. It translates to CASSQGAGGYTF.

The rearrangement joins TRBV6-1 to TRBJ2-1, with 7 bases matching TRBD2. The germline CDR1 and CDR2 sequences are MNHNS and SASEGT. The junction had 7 bases not matched to a gene; V was cut back by 3 bases and J by 5 bases. The CDR3 length is 15 residues. The CDR3 spells CASSDLADRNNEQFF. CDR3 nucleotide sequence: TGTGCCAGCAGTGATCTAGCGGACCGTAACAATGAGCAGTTCTTC.

The chain carries TRBV6-5 and TRBJ2-1, with 8 positions matching TRBD2. This CDR3 has 15 amino acids. V dropped 4 bases and J dropped 7; count of bases not matched to a gene: 9. Germline V lookup: CDR1 MNHEY, CDR2 SVGAGI. For the CDR3, the DNA is TGTGCCAGCAGTTCTCCTCTAGCGGGTATTAATGAGCAGTTCTTC. Translated: CASSSPLAGINEQFF.

The rearrangement joins TRBV27 to TRBJ2-7; a weak D match, TRBD1 (5 bases). The length of the CDR3 is 14 residues. V gave up 3 bases and J gave up 2 bases, with 11 bases separating them. Germline loops: CDR1 MNHEY, CDR2 SMNVEV (reference sequence). The DNA for the CDR3 is TGTGCCAGCAGTTTTCTGGACAAGACCTACGAGCAGTACTTC. This codes for CASSFLDKTYEQYF.

The gene calls are TRBV5-6 and TRBJ1-1, with a tentative D call TRBD1 (6 bases). The length of the CDR3 is 16 residues. Trimming shortened V by 5 bases and J by 0 bases, and 17 bases separated the two germline ends. CDR1 SGHDT and CDR2 YYEEEE come from the germline V gene. CDR3 amino acids: CASRAPTGHMNTEAFF. CDR3 nucleotides: TGTGCCAGCAGAGCCCCAACAGGGCACATGAACACTGAAGCTTTCTTT.